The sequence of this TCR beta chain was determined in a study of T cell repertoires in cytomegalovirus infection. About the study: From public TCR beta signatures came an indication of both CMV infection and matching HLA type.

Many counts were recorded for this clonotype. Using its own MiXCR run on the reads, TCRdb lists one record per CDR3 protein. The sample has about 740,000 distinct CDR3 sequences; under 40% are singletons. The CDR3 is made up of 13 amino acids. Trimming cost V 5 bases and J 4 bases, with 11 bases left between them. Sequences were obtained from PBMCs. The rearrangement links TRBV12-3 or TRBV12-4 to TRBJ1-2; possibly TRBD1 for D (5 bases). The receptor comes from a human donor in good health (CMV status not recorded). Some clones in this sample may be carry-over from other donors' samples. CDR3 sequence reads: CASSRDGSYGYTF. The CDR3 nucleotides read TGTGCCAGCAGTCGGGACGGAAGCTATGGCTACACCTTC.